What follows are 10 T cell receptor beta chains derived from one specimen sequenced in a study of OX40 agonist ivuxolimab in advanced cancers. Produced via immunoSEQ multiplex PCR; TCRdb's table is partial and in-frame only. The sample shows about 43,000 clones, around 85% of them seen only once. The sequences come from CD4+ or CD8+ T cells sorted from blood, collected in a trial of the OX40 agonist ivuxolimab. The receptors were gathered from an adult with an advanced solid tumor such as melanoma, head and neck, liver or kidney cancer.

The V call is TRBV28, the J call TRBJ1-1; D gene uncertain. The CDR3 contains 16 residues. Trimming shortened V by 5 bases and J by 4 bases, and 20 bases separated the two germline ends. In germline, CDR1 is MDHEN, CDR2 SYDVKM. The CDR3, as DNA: TGTGCCAGCAGTCGCCGGGGTCCCTGGTCGGGCACTGAAGCTTTCTTT. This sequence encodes CASSRRGPWSGTEAFF.

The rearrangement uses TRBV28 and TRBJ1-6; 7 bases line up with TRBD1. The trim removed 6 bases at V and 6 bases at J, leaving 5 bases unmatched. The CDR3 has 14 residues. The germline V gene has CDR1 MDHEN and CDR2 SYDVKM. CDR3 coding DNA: TGTGCCAGCAGCTCGGACAGGTTTAATTCACCCCTCCACTTT. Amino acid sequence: CASSSDRFNSPLHF.

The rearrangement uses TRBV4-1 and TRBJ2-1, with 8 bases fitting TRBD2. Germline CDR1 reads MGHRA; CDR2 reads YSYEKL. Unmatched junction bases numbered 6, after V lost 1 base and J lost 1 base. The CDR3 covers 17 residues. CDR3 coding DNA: TGCGCCAGCAGCCAAGTGGTTAGCGGGGTTTCCTACAATGAGCAGTTCTTC. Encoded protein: CASSQVVSGVSYNEQFF.

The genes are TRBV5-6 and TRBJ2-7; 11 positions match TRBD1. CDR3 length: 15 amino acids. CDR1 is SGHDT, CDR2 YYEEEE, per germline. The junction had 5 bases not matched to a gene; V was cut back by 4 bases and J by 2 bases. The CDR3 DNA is TGTGCCAGCAGCCAGGGACAGGGGGGTGCCTACGAGCAGTACGTC. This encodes CASSQGQGGAYEQYV.

DNA of the CDR3: TGTGCCAGCAGCGTTGGACCTTCCTACGAGCAGTACGTC. Translation: CASSVGPSYEQYV. The chain uses TRBV9 and TRBJ2-7; D not certain. Trimming took off 2 bases at V and 1 base at J, with 7 bases between the two ends. Germline loops: CDR1 SGDLS, CDR2 YYNGEE. The CDR3 length is 13 residues.

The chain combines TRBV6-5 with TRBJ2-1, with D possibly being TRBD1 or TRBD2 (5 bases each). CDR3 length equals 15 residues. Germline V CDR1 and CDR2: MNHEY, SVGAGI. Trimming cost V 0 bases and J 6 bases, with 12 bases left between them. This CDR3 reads CASSYSTGQLNEQFF. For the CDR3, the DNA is TGTGCCAGCAGTTACTCGACGGGGCAGCTCAATGAGCAGTTCTTC.

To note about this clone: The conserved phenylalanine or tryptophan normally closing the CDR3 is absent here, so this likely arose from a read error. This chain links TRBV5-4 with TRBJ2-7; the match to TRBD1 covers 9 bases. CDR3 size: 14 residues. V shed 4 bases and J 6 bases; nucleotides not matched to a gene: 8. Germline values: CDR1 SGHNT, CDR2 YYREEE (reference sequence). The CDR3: CASSPKGTGSEQYG. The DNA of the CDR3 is TGTGCCAGCAGCCCGAAAGGGACAGGGAGCGAGCAGTACGGC.

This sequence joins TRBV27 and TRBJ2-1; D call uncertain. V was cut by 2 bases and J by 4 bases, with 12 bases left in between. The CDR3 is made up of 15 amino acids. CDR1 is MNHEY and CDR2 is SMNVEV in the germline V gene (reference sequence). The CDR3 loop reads CASSLRLESYNEQFF. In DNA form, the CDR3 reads TGTGCCAGCAGTTTACGGCTAGAGAGTTACAATGAGCAGTTCTTC.

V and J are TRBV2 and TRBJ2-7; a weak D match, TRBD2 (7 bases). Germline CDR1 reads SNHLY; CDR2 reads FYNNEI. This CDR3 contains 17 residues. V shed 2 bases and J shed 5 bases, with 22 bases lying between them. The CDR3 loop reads CASSELGGGASQDEQYF. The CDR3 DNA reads TGTGCCAGCAGTGAACTAGGAGGGGGGGCTTCCCAGGACGAGCAGTACTTC.

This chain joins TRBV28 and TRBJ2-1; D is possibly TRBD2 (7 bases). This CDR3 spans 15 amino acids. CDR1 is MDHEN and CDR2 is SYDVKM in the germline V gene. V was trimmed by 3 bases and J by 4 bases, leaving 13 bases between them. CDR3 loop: CASSFGGGSYNEQFF. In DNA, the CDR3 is TGTGCCAGCAGTTTTGGCGGGGGCTCTTACAATGAGCAGTTCTTC.